This T cell receptor (beta chain) was captured in a study of blood T cell repertoires in COVID-19. Overall study: Among Cohort 3 donors, those recovered had two negative PCRs, clearance, or symptom resolution.

Sequencing was performed with immunoSEQ multiplex PCR; in TCRdb, only in-frame clones are kept and a portion is missing. The table lists some 300,000 clones, approximately 90% of them singletons, with around 2% in the top ten. This CDR3 contains 15 residues. V dropped 0 bases and J dropped 0 bases, with 8 bases sitting between them. Germline CDR1 is SGHRS and CDR2 is YFSETQ. The clonotype originates from a woman aged 55 to 70 in a cohort exposed to, infected with or recovered from COVID-19 (not recorded which). The V call is TRBV5-1, the J call TRBJ2-3; D uncertain. What was sequenced was PBMCs or T cells enriched from blood (not recorded which). CDR3 DNA: TGCGCCAGCAGCTTGGCCTGGGCTAGCACAGATACGCAGTATTTT. It codes for CASSLAWASTDTQYF.